The 14 T cell receptor beta chains below were found in one sample sequenced in a study of shared clonotypes between healthy human individuals. Libraries were prepared by immunoSEQ multiplex PCR; TCRdb keeps only in-frame clonotypes and omits some of them. The table includes 450,000 to 700,000 clones, 95% to 96% detected once. The naive CD8 fraction comprised CD45RO-negative cells positively selected for CCR7 and excluded terminally differentiated effector memory CD45RA+ cells. The specimen sequenced was naive CD8+ T cells sorted from blood. These receptors were collected from a woman in her 30s in good health.

The chain recombines TRBV19 with TRBJ1-1; D not resolved. This CDR3 comprises 13 residues. Trimming took 7 bases from V and 0 from J, leaving 9 bases between them. The germline V gene encodes CDR1 LNHDA and CDR2 SQIVND (reference sequence). DNA for the CDR3: TGTGCCAGTACCCCCCTCTTGAACACTGAAGCTTTCTTT. Translated: CASTPLLNTEAFF.

The chain links TRBV7-9 to TRBJ1-1; D gene uncertain. Trimming removed 11 bases at V and 3 bases at J, with 16 bases between. The length of the CDR3 is 13 residues. From germline, CDR1 is SEHNR and CDR2 FQNEAQ (reference sequence). For the CDR3, the DNA is TGTGCCCCCACGTCCGCCGTGGACACTGAAGCTTTCTTT. This sequence encodes CAPTSAVDTEAFF.

V is TRBV11-2 and J is TRBJ2-7; the D call may be TRBD1 or TRBD2 (5 bases each). CDR1 and CDR2 (germline): SGHAT, FQNNGV. Trimming took 3 bases from V and 7 from J, leaving 7 bases between them. The CDR3 length is 11 residues. The CDR3 DNA reads as TGTGCCAGCAGCTTCGGGGCTGAGCAGTACTTC. It specifies CASSFGAEQYF.

This chain uses TRBV10-1 with TRBJ2-3; 11 bases fit TRBD2. The CDR3 totals 17 residues. Germline V gives CDR1 WNHNN, CDR2 SYGVQD (reference sequence). V lost 0 bases, J lost 5 bases, and 7 bases stayed unmatched. CDR3 bases: TGCGCCAGCAGTGAGTCGGAGACTAGCGGGATGAAAGATACGCAGTATTTT. Its protein is CASSESETSGMKDTQYF.

The rearrangement joins TRBV19 to TRBJ1-2; D possibly corresponds to TRBD1 (5 bases). From germline, CDR1 is LNHDA and CDR2 SQIVND (reference sequence). The CDR3 has 13 amino acids. The V end was cut by 3 bases, the J end by 4 bases, with 9 bases between. The CDR3 spells CASSMGPGYGYTF. CDR3 DNA: TGTGCCAGTAGTATGGGACCTGGCTATGGCTACACCTTC.

This chain connects TRBV6-5 to TRBJ2-3; TRBD2 matches at 7 bases. Germline lookup yields CDR1 MNHEY and CDR2 SVGAGI. V lost 5 bases, J lost 2 bases, and 7 bases stayed unmatched. The CDR3 contains 15 residues. The CDR3 sequence is CASSPRAGDTDTQYF. CDR3 DNA sequence: TGTGCCAGCAGTCCTAGGGCGGGAGACACAGATACGCAGTATTTT.

This clone was observed once. J is TRBJ2-7 and V is TRBV4-1, with 8 bases identical to TRBD2. Germline V gene data show CDR1 as MGHRA and CDR2 as YSYEKL. V dropped 1 base and J dropped 2; count of bases not matched to a gene: 7. This CDR3 contains 16 residues. CDR3 coding DNA: TGCGCCAGCAGCCAAGTAGACAGCGGGAGCGCCTACGAGCAGTACTTC. Protein product: CASSQVDSGSAYEQYF.

This chain joins TRBV7-3 and TRBJ2-3, with D possibly being TRBD1 or TRBD2 (5 bases each). Trimming took off 4 bases at V and 4 bases at J, with 18 bases between the two ends. The CDR3 is 16 residues long. Per germline, CDR1 SGHTA and CDR2 FQGTGA. The CDR3: CASSSLEAGTADTQYF. The CDR3 DNA reads TGTGCCAGCAGCTCCCTCGAAGCCGGGACGGCAGATACGCAGTATTTT.

This chain joins TRBV6-6 and TRBJ2-7; tentatively, D is TRBD2 (6 bases). V dropped 2 bases and J dropped 3 bases, with 11 bases sitting between them. The length of the CDR3 is 14 residues. Germline V gene sequence: CDR1 MNHNY, CDR2 SVGAGI (reference sequence). CDR3 protein: CASSYGVSGYEQYF. The CDR3 DNA sequence: TGTGCCAGCAGTTACGGCGTTAGCGGCTACGAGCAGTACTTC.

The chain links TRBV28 to TRBJ1-4; no clear D. V was cut by 6 bases and J by 5 bases, with 13 bases left in between. Germline V CDR1 and CDR2: MDHEN, SYDVKM. The CDR3 is made up of 14 amino acids. CDR3: CASSRYSNNEKLFF. The CDR3 nucleotides read TGTGCCAGCAGCCGCTACAGTAACAATGAAAAACTGTTTTTT.

The chain employs TRBV6-7 and TRBJ1-2; D call uncertain. TRBV6-7 has ORF status, its function being uncertain. Deletions cut 0 bases from V and 8 bases from J, with 10 bases between. The CDR3 covers 13 residues. The CDR3 region is CASSYSNARGYTF. As DNA, the CDR3 is TGTGCCAGCAGTTACTCGAACGCCCGGGGCTACACCTTC.

V gene TRBV5-6 combines with J gene TRBJ1-2, with D possibly being TRBD1 (5 bases). The CDR3 totals 14 residues. Germline CDR1 SGHDT, CDR2 YYEEEE. The germline V and J ends were trimmed by 5 bases and 4 bases, with 15 bases remaining between them. This CDR3 is CASSWARGSYGYTF. The CDR3 nucleotides read TGTGCCAGCAGTTGGGCCCGGGGGTCCTATGGCTACACCTTC.

The chain recombines TRBV28 with TRBJ1-1; 10 bases map to TRBD1. This CDR3 comprises 17 residues. V lost 5 bases to trimming and J lost 5 bases; unmatched junction nucleotides: 14. Germline assignment: CDR1 MDHEN and CDR2 SYDVKM. This chain's CDR3 is CASSPEPGQGPRTEAFF. In nucleotides, the CDR3 is TGTGCCAGCAGTCCCGAACCGGGACAGGGGCCGCGAACTGAAGCTTTCTTT. The full variable domain, its missing parts supplied by reference TRBV28 and TRBJ1-1, is DVKVTQSSRYLVKRTGEKVFLECVQDMDHENMFWYRQDPGLGLRLIYFSYDVKMKEKGDIPEGYSVSREKKERFSLILESASTNQTSMYLCASSPEPGQGPRTEAFFGQGTRLTVV.

The chain joins TRBV19 to TRBJ2-3, with a possible D match to TRBD2 (6 bases). Germline lookup yields CDR1 LNHDA and CDR2 SQIVND (reference sequence). The CDR3 is 15 residues long. The germline V and J ends were trimmed by 2 bases and 1 base, with 10 bases remaining between them. The CDR3 DNA is TGTGCCAGTAGTATACGGGACTGGGGCACAGATACGCAGTATTTT. Its protein is CASSIRDWGTDTQYF.